One and the same sample provided the 20 T cell receptor beta chains below, sequenced in a study of Graves' ophthalmopathy and Graves' hyperthyroidism. Researchers took RNA transcripts and amplified TCR beta CDR3 regions from them. HTBI primers primed a first-round RT-PCR, and a second-round multiplex PCR followed. TCRdb fed the multiplex PCR reads into MiXCR, producing one record per CDR3 protein. The table records about 210,000 distinct CDR3 sequences, roughly 27% of them present only once. The sample comprised peripheral blood. The origin of the receptors is a man between 50 and 59 years old with Graves' ophthalmopathy.

CDR3 sequence reads: CASSEQGTWVNTEAFF. The CDR3 bases are TGTGCCAGCAGCGAGCAGGGGACGTGGGTGAACACTGAAGCTTTCTTT. The chain joins TRBV6-2 or TRBV6-3 to TRBJ1-1; D may be TRBD1 (6 bases). Germline CDR1 reads MNHEY; CDR2 reads SVGEGT. Trimming shortened V by 6 bases and J by 0 bases, and 17 bases separated the two germline ends. This CDR3 spans 16 amino acids.

In its sample, this clonotype was seen many times. As DNA, the CDR3 is TGTGCCACCAGCAGACTGGGAACAGGGAGGTCATATGAGACCCAGTACTTC. Its protein product is CATSRLGTGRSYETQYF. V gene TRBV15 combines with J gene TRBJ2-5; D possibly matches TRBD1 or TRBD2 (6 bases each). The CDR3 has 17 residues. V was trimmed by 2 bases and J by 5 bases, leaving 21 bases between them. Germline lookup yields CDR1 LNHNV and CDR2 YYDKDF (reference sequence).

Many counts were recorded for this clonotype. The CDR3 bases are TGTGCCAGCTCGGGACGCTGGGCCTCTGGAAACACCATATATTTT. It encodes CASSGRWASGNTIYF. The V call is TRBV25-1, the J call TRBJ1-3; D is perhaps TRBD1 (5 bases). Trimming stripped 8 bases from V and 0 bases from J, with 14 bases between. Germline loops: CDR1 MGHDK, CDR2 SYGVNS. There are 15 residues in the CDR3.

The chain recombines TRBV6-2 or TRBV6-3 with TRBJ2-2; D not certain. The V and J ends lost 5 bases and 0 bases respectively, with 13 bases between them. CDR1 is MNHEY, CDR2 SVGEGT, per germline. The CDR3 loop spans 16 amino acids. In DNA form, the CDR3 reads TGTGCCAGCAGTGCGATTGGACGCTCGAACACCGGGGAGCTGTTTTTT. It specifies CASSAIGRSNTGELFF.

This clonotype has just a few counts. This chain joins TRBV28 and TRBJ1-1; possibly TRBD1 for D (6 bases). Germline lookup yields CDR1 MDHEN and CDR2 SYDVKM. V was shortened by 2 bases and J by 4 bases, with 11 bases between the two germline ends. The CDR3 covers 14 residues. The CDR3 is CASSLIQGLTEAFF. CDR3 nucleotides: TGTGCCAGCAGTTTAATCCAGGGGCTCACTGAAGCTTTCTTT.

The chain recombines TRBV7-2 with TRBJ1-1, with 7 bases fitting TRBD1. Germline V gene data show CDR1 as SGHTA and CDR2 as FQGNSA. Unmatched junction bases numbered 4, after V lost 4 bases and J lost 5 bases. The CDR3 sequence is 13 residues long. In nucleotides, the CDR3 is TGTGCCAGCAGCTCCGACAGGGCGACTGAAGCTTTCTTT. Its protein product is CASSSDRATEAFF.

The table lists this clonotype with many counts. The chain recombines TRBV4-1 with TRBJ1-5, with D unresolved. CDR3 length: 14 amino acids. CDR1 and CDR2 (germline): MGHRA, YSYEKL. V was pared by 1 base and J by 3 bases, with 7 bases between. The CDR3 nucleotides are TGCGCCAGCAGCCAAGGGGCAGACAATCAGCCCCAGCATTTT. It is translated as CASSQGADNQPQHF.

This clonotype was seen at least ten times. The rearrangement uses TRBV5-1 and TRBJ1-6, with 8 bases that match TRBD1. Germline V CDR1 and CDR2: SGHRS, YFSETQ. V lost 4 bases, J lost 9 bases, and 6 bases stayed unmatched. There are 14 residues in the CDR3. The CDR3 DNA reads TGCGCCAGCAGCCCCCGACAGGGGCGTTCACCCCTCCACTTT. It specifies CASSPRQGRSPLHF. The entire variable domain, with the rest obtained from reference TRBV5-1 and TRBJ1-6, is as follows: KAGVTQTPRYLIKTRGQQVTLSCSPISGHRSVSWYQQTPGQGLQFLFEYFSETQRNKGNFPGRFSGRQFSNSRSEMNVSTLELGDSALYLCASSPRQGRSPLHFGNGTRLTVT.

This clonotype was counted at least ten times. CDR3 amino acids: CASSYFGQDYEQYF. For the CDR3, the DNA is TGTGCCAGCAGTTACTTTGGACAGGACTACGAGCAGTACTTC. The chain combines TRBV6-5 with TRBJ2-7, with 7 nucleotides matching TRBD1. The J segment lost 3 bases and the V segment lost 1 base, leaving 3 bases of the junction unmatched. Germline lookup yields CDR1 MNHEY and CDR2 SVGAGI. The CDR3 extends over 14 amino acids.

This clonotype was counted at least ten times. The J gene is TRBJ1-2, the V gene TRBV18, with TRBD1 as a possible D gene (5 bases). The V end lost 0 bases, the J end lost 7 bases, and 15 bases lay between the germline ends. Germline CDR1 and CDR2: KGHSH and LQKENI. The CDR3 contains 15 residues. In DNA, the CDR3 is TGTGCCAGCTCACCACCGCGGGGCGAGTGGCTTGGCTACACCTTC. Its protein is CASSPPRGEWLGYTF. Based on the CDR3 plus reference TRBV18 and TRBJ1-2, the full variable domain is NAGVMQNPRHLVRRRGQEARLRCSPMKGHSHVYWYRQLPEEGLKFMVYLQKENIIDESGMPKERFSAEFPKEGPSILRIQQVVRGDSAAYFCASSPPRGEWLGYTFGSGTRLTVV.

V gene TRBV6-2 or TRBV6-3 combines with J gene TRBJ2-7; TRBD1 is a possible D gene (6 bases). The germline V gene has CDR1 MNHEY and CDR2 SVGEGT. V shed 6 bases and J shed 2 bases, with 20 bases lying between them. The length of the CDR3 is 16 residues. This CDR3 reads CASSPAPKTGTYEQYF. The CDR3 DNA reads TGTGCCAGCAGCCCAGCGCCTAAGACAGGAACCTACGAGCAGTACTTC.

This clonotype was found a few times. The chain recombines TRBV12-3 or TRBV12-4 with TRBJ1-1; TRBD1 matches 7 bases. The CDR3 is 13 residues long. Losses at the gene ends were 3 bases for V and 6 bases for J; bases not matched to a gene: 4. The CDR3 sequence is CASSFGTVPEAFF. In DNA, the CDR3 is TGTGCCAGCAGTTTTGGGACAGTACCTGAAGCTTTCTTT.

The sample holds a few counts of this clonotype. The chain is built from TRBV27 and TRBJ2-5; D is unclear. CDR1 is MNHEY, CDR2 SMNVEV, per germline (reference sequence). V was trimmed by 5 bases and J by 5 bases, leaving 12 bases between them. This CDR3 region has 13 residues. CDR3 DNA sequence: TGTGCCAGCAGTCCCCGGAAGGGTGAGACCCAGTACTTC. Amino acids: CASSPRKGETQYF.

This clonotype was counted many times. The chain couples TRBV24-1 to TRBJ2-5; D is possibly TRBD1 (5 bases). CDR1 is KGHDR, CDR2 SFDVKD, per germline. V was shortened by 4 bases and J by 1 base, with 12 bases between the two germline ends. The length of the CDR3 is 15 residues. CDR3 region: CATSDVRDSQETQYF. The CDR3 nucleotides read TGTGCCACCAGTGACGTCCGAGACAGCCAAGAGACCCAGTACTTC.

V gene TRBV7-6 combines with J gene TRBJ1-1; D may be TRBD1 (5 bases). The V end lost 1 base, the J end lost 7 bases, and 16 bases lay between the germline ends. The CDR3 loop spans 15 amino acids. Germline V lookup: CDR1 SGHVS, CDR2 FNYEAQ. The CDR3 nucleotides read TGTGCCAGCAGCTTAGTCCCAGGGTCCCTAGGTGAAGCTTTCTTT. Translated, it gives CASSLVPGSLGEAFF.

The rearrangement uses TRBV6-1 and TRBJ1-2, with unresolved D. CDR3 length: 11 residues. The germline V and J ends were trimmed by 7 bases and 8 bases, with 11 bases remaining between them. Per the germline V gene, CDR1 is MNHNS and CDR2 is SASEGT. CDR3 sequence reads: CASTYGGGYTF. The CDR3 bases are TGTGCCAGCACCTATGGTGGAGGCTACACCTTC.

This clonotype showed up just a few times. The chain recombines TRBV4-3 with TRBJ1-2, with 11 bases that match TRBD1. Germline V gene lookup returns CDR1 LGHNA and CDR2 YSLEER. This CDR3 is 16 amino acids long. V was clipped by 3 bases and J by 3 bases; unmatched bases: 6. CDR3 nucleotide sequence: TGCGCCAGCAGCCAGGGAAGGACAGGGGGCCACTATGGCTACACCTTC. Its protein product is CASSQGRTGGHYGYTF.

This clonotype was seen many times. At one end the junction does not follow the germline gene, possibly because of a read error. The chain employs TRBV28 and TRBJ2-7; the match to TRBD2 covers 7 bases. The CDR3 contains 15 residues. Germline-derived CDR1 and CDR2 are MDHEN and SYDVKM. The CDR3, as DNA: TGTGCCAGCAGTTCCTCCTCGGAACTAGCGCCCGGAGGTCCCTTC. Translating gives CASSSSSELAPGGPF.

The chain carries TRBV6-1 and TRBJ2-5, with 12 bases lining up with TRBD2. The CDR3 covers 17 residues. Per germline, CDR1 MNHNS and CDR2 SASEGT. Losses at the gene ends were 8 bases for V and 1 base for J; bases not matched to a gene: 11. The CDR3 coding sequence is TGTGCCAGCCACCCCCTGGGGACTAGCGGGTTCCAAGAGACCCAGTACTTC. It encodes CASHPLGTSGFQETQYF.

This clonotype showed up just once. The V and J genes are TRBV20-1 and TRBJ2-7; 8 bases are a match to TRBD2. This CDR3 spans 14 amino acids. Looked up from germline, CDR1 is DFQATT and CDR2 is SNEGSKA (reference sequence). The V gene end was trimmed by 1 base and the J gene end by 2 bases; junction bases not matched to a gene: 4. The CDR3 reads CSARVGAGAYEQYF. In nucleotides, the CDR3 is TGCAGTGCTAGAGTCGGAGCGGGAGCCTACGAGCAGTACTTC.